This entry lists 6 T cell receptor beta chains sequenced from one sample in a study of T cell responses to AZD1222 COVID-19 vaccine. Data came from immunoSEQ multiplex PCR; TCRdb stores just in-frame clones and leaves some out. The data hold about 110,000 clones, with approximately 91% observed a single time. Sequencing used peripheral blood, obtained on day 0 of AZD1222 vaccination. The receptors derive from an adult in good health.

This clone was seen more than once but under ten times. The chain is built from TRBV6-5 and TRBJ2-5; 11 bases line up with TRBD2. The CDR3 loop spans 15 amino acids. Trimming cost V 6 bases and J 14 bases; bases outside gene matches: 17. In germline, CDR1 is MNHEY, CDR2 SVGAGI. The CDR3 DNA sequence: TGTGCCAGCAGCCCCGGGACTAGCGGCCAACCACCAGCCTACTTC. Amino acids: CASSPGTSGQPPAYF.

V gene TRBV7-2 combines with J gene TRBJ2-5; D not certain. Germline assignment: CDR1 SGHTA and CDR2 FQGNSA. The germline V and J ends were trimmed by 2 bases and 2 bases, with 15 bases remaining between them. This CDR3 spans 16 amino acids. CDR3 nucleotides: TGTGCCAGCAGCTTAAGCAGGACCGACGGTCAAGAGACCCAGTACTTC. Protein sequence: CASSLSRTDGQETQYF.

DNA for the CDR3: TGCAGCACTAGGGCGGGGGGAATCACAGATACGCAGTATTTT. It translates to CSTRAGGITDTQYF. This chain links TRBV29-1 with TRBJ2-3; TRBD2 aligns across 8 bases. The ends lost 8 bases at V and 2 bases at J; junction bases unmatched: 9. The CDR3 runs to 14 residues. Per the germline V gene, CDR1 is SQVTM and CDR2 is ANQGSEA.

V is TRBV20-1 and J is TRBJ2-1, with 9 bases identical to TRBD2. CDR3 length: 15 residues. The ends lost 3 bases at V and 6 bases at J; junction bases unmatched: 9. Germline V gives CDR1 DFQATT, CDR2 SNEGSKA (reference sequence). In nucleotides, the CDR3 is TGCAGTGCTAGTGAACCTAGCGGGGATTTCAATGAGCAGTTCTTC. It is translated as CSASEPSGDFNEQFF.

The V and J genes are TRBV12-3 or TRBV12-4 and TRBJ2-7; either TRBD1 or TRBD2 may supply D (5 bases each). This CDR3 contains 13 residues. Trimming removed 6 bases from V and 0 bases from J, with 9 bases in between. CDR3 protein: CASRGPSSYEQYF. In nucleotides, the CDR3 is TGTGCCAGCAGGGGACCGAGCTCCTACGAGCAGTACTTC.

This CDR3 reads CASSRGNSLGYNQPQHF. The DNA for the CDR3 is TGTGCCAGCTCACGAGGGAACTCACTGGGCTACAATCAGCCCCAGCATTTT. The chain couples TRBV18 to TRBJ1-5; D is unresolved. Germline V gives CDR1 KGHSH, CDR2 LQKENI. V was shortened by 4 bases and J by 3 bases, with 19 bases between the two germline ends. This CDR3 comprises 17 residues.